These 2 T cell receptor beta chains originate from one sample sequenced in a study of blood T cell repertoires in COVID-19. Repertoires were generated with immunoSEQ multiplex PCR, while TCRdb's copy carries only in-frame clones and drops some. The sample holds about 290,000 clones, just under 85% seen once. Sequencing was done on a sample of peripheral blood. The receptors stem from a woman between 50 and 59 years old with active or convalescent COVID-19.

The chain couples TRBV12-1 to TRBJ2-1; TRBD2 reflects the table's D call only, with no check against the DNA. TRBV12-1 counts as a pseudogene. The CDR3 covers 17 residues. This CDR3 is CASSNRLGGRRCDEQFF. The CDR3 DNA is TGTGCCAGCAGTAACCGATTGGGCGGGAGGAGGTGCGATGAGCAGTTCTTC.

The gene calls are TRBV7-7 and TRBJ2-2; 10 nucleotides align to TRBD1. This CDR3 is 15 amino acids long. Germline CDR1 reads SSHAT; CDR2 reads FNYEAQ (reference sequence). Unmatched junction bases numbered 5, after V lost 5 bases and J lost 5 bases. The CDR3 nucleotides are TGTGCCAGCAGCGCGACAGGGGGCGCGACCGGGGAGCTGTTTTTT. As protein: CASSATGGATGELFF.